This T cell receptor (beta chain) was retrieved from a study of T-cell memory formation after mild COVID-19. 5'RACE primed at constant segments yielded TCR alpha and TCR beta cDNA libraries bearing sample barcodes and UMIs. TCRdb analysed the 5' RACE reads with MiXCR anew, one entry per CDR3 protein. This sample yields 350,000 to 450,000 distinct CDR3 sequences, of which 25% to 30% are seen a single time; approximately 13% belongs to the top ten. Study-wide findings and caveats: The pre-infection memory compartment contained some responding clones, suggesting cross-reactive memory joined.

The CDR3 is made up of 13 amino acids. With 2 bases removed from V and 5 bases from J, the gap between germline ends came to 7 bases. Germline CDR1 reads SGHTA; CDR2 reads FQGNSA. With regard to this clonotype: Its antigen remains unknown.

V is TRBV7-2 and J is TRBJ1-5, with D unresolved. The clonotype originates from an adult woman who had mild COVID-19 (a few samples of this study predate the infection). Cell type and time point are not known. Sequencing input: PBMCs or a T cell subset sorted from them (not recorded which). DNA of the CDR3: TGTGCCAGCAGCTTATTCCCCTATCAGCCCCAGCATTTT. Translated: CASSLFPYQPQHF. Complete variable domain (other parts from reference TRBV7-2 and TRBJ1-5): GAGVSQSPSNKVTEKGKDVELRCDPISGHTALYWYRQSLGQGLEFLIYFQGNSAPDKSGLPSDRFSAERTGGSVSTLTIQRTQQEDSAVYLCASSLFPYQPQHFGDGTRLSIL.